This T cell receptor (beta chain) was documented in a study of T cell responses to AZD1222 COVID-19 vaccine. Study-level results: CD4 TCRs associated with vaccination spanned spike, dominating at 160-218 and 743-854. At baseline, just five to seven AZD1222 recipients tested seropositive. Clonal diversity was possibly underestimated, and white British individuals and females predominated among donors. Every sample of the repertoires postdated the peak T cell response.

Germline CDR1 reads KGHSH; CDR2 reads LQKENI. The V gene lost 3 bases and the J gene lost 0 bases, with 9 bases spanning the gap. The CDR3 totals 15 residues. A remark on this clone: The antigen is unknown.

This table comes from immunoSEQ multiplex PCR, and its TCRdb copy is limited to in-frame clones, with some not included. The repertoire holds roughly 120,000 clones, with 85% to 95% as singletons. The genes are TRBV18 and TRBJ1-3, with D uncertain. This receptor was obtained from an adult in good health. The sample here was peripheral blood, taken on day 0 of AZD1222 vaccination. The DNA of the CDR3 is TGTGCCAGCTCACCCGCCTGGGACTCTGGAAACACCATATATTTT. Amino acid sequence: CASSPAWDSGNTIYF.